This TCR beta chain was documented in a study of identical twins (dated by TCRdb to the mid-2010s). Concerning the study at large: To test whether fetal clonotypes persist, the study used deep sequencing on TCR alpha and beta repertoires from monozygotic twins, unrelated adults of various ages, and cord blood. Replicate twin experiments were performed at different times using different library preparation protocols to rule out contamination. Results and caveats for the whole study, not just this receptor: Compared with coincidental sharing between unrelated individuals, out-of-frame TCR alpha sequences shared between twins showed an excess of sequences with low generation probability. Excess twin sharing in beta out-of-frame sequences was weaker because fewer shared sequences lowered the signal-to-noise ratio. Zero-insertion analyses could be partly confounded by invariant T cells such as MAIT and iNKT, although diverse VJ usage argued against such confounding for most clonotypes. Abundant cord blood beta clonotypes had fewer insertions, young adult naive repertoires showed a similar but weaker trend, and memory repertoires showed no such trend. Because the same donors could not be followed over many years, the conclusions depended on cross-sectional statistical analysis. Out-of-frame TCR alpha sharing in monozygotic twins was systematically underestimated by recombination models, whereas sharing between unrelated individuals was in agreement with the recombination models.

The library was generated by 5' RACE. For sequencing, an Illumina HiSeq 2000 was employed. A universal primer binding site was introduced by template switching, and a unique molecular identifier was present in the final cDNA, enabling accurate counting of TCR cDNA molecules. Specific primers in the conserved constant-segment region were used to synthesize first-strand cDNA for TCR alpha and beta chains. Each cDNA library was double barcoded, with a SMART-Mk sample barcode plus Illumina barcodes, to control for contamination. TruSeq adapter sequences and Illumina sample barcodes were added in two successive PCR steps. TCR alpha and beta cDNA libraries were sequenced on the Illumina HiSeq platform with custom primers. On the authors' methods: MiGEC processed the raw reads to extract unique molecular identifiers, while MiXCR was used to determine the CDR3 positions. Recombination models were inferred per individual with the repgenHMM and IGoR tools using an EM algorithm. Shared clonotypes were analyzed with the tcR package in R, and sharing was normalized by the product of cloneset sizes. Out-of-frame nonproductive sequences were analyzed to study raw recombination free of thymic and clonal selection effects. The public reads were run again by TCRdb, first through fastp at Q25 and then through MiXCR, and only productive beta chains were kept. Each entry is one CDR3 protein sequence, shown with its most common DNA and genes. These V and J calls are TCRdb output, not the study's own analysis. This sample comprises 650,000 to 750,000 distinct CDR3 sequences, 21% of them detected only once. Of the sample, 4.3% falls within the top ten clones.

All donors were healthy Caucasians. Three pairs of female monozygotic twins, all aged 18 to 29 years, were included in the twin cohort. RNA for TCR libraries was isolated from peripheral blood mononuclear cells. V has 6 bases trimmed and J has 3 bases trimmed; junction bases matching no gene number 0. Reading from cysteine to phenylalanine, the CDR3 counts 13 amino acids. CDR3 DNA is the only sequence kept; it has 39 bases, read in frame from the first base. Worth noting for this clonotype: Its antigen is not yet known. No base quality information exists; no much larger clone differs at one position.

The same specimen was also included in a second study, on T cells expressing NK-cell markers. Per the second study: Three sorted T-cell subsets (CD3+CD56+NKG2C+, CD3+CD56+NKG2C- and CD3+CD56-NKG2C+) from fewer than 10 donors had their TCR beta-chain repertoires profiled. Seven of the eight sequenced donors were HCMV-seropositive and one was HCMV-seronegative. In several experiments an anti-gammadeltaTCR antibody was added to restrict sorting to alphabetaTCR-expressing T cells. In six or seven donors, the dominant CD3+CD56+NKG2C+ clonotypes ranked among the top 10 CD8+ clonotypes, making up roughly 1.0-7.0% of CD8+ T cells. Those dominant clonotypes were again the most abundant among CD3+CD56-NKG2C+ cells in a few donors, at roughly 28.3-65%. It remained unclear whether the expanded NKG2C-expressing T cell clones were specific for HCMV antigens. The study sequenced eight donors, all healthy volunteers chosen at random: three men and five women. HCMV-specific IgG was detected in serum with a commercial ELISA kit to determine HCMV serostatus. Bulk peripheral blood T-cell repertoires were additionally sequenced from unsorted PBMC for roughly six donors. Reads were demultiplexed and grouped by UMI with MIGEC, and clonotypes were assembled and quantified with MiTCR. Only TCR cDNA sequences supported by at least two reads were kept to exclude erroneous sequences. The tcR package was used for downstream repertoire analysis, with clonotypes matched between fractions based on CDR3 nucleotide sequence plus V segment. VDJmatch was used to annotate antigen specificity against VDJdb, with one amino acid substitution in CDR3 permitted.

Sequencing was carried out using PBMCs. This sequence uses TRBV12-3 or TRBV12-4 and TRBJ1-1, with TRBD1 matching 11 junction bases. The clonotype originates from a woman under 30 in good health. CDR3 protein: CASRDRGHTEAFF. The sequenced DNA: TGTGCCAGCAGGGACAGGGGGCACACTGAAGCTTTCTTT.